This passage covers 16 T cell receptor beta chains from one sample sequenced in a study of CD8 T cells in Susac syndrome. RNA totalling about 0.5 to 1 ug underwent reverse transcription with random hexamers. From the immunoSEQ multiplex PCR reads, TCRdb called clonotypes with MiXCR, one entry per CDR3 protein. The top ten hold roughly 0.12% of the sample, which has around 180,000 distinct CDR3 sequences, roughly 92% seen once. What was sequenced was CD4+ T cells from PBMCs. These receptors were obtained from a human donor with Susac syndrome.

This clonotype was seen once. The chain links TRBV10-3 to TRBJ2-7; TRBD1 might be the D (5 bases). Looked up from germline, CDR1 is ENHRY and CDR2 is SYGVKD. The CDR3 spans 15 residues. Trimming took off 0 bases at V and 2 bases at J, with 11 bases between the two ends. The CDR3 region has the DNA TGTGCCATCAGTGAGTCGCGCCAGGGCACCTACGAGCAGTACTTC. Its translation: CAISESRQGTYEQYF.

V is TRBV4-3 and J is TRBJ2-2; D may be TRBD2 (6 bases). Between the trimmed V and J ends, which lost 4 bases and 6 bases, there was a span of 15 bases. Looked up from germline, CDR1 is LGHNA and CDR2 is YSLEER. CDR3 length equals 15 residues. The CDR3 region is CASSRGTSTAGELFF. The CDR3 nucleotides are TGCGCCAGCAGCCGAGGGACTTCGACCGCCGGGGAGCTGTTTTTT.

This chain connects TRBV20-1 to TRBJ2-7, with D tentatively TRBD1 or TRBD2 (6 bases each). The germline V gene encodes CDR1 DFQATT and CDR2 SNEGSKA (reference sequence). The CDR3 runs 16 residues. Trimming cost V 4 bases and J 7 bases, with 26 bases left between them. CDR3: CSATRPEGGRRGEQYF. The CDR3, as DNA: TGCAGTGCTACCCGACCGGAGGGGGGCCGCCGGGGGGAGCAGTACTTC.

The chain couples TRBV5-1 to TRBJ1-1; D possibly corresponds to TRBD1 (6 bases). Germline CDR1 and CDR2: SGHRS and YFSETQ. V was trimmed by 2 bases and J by 2 bases, leaving 13 bases between them. The CDR3 is 15 residues long. CDR3 residues: CASSFGTKSNTEAFF. The DNA for the CDR3 is TGCGCCAGCAGCTTTGGGACAAAAAGTAACACTGAAGCTTTCTTT.

This clonotype was found once. CDR3 protein: CASRDGARGNTEAFF. CDR3 bases: TGTGCCAGCAGGGACGGTGCTAGAGGAAACACTGAAGCTTTCTTT. The chain combines TRBV2 with TRBJ1-1; D unclear. The CDR3 contains 15 residues. Germline V gene sequence: CDR1 SNHLY, CDR2 FYNNEI. Trimming removed 6 bases from V and 2 bases from J, with 16 bases in between.

The DNA of the CDR3 is TGCAGCGTTGGCTCTGGTACAGCTTCTTACCCCCTTGATGGCTACACCTTC. It translates to CSVGSGTASYPLDGYTF. The chain recombines TRBV29-1 with TRBJ1-2; D uncertain. V shed 4 bases and J shed 6 bases, with 27 bases lying between them. Per the germline V gene, CDR1 is SQVTM and CDR2 is ANQGSEA. CDR3 length equals 17 residues.

The chain is built from TRBV7-2 and TRBJ1-1; D not resolved. V shed 5 bases and J shed 2 bases, with 12 bases lying between them. This CDR3 spans 14 amino acids. CDR1 is SGHTA, CDR2 FQGNSA, per germline. CDR3 protein: CASSRSRDNTEAFF. Written as DNA, the CDR3 is TGTGCCAGCAGCCGATCCCGGGATAACACTGAAGCTTTCTTT.

The CDR3 DNA is TGTGCCTGGAGGAAAGGGGCCCTGACAGATACGCAGTATTTT. It yields the protein CAWRKGALTDTQYF. The chain has TRBV30 and TRBJ2-3; a possible D gene is TRBD1 (5 bases). This CDR3 comprises 14 residues. Per germline, CDR1 GTSNPN and CDR2 SVGIG (reference sequence). The V end was cut by 3 bases, the J end by 3 bases, with 13 bases between.

The rearrangement links TRBV7-3 to TRBJ1-6, with D possibly being TRBD1 (6 bases). From germline, CDR1 is SGHTA and CDR2 FQGTGA. Trimming took off 5 bases at V and 8 bases at J, with 7 bases between the two ends. The CDR3 has 12 amino acids. The CDR3 loop is CASSPGDSPLHF. The CDR3 coding sequence is TGTGCCAGCAGCCCAGGGGATTCACCCCTCCACTTT. Full variable domain (rest looked up from reference TRBV7-3 and TRBJ1-6): GAGVSQTPSNKVTEKGKYVELRCDPISGHTALYWYRQSLGQGPEFLIYFQGTGAADDSGLPNDRFFAVRPEGSVSTLKIQRTERGDSAVYLCASSPGDSPLHFGNGTRLTVT.

This sequence joins TRBV4-2 and TRBJ2-5, with 9 bases that match TRBD2. The CDR3 length is 16 residues. Germline V lookup: CDR1 LGHNA, CDR2 YNFKEQ. Trimming removed 0 bases from V and 5 bases from J; junction bases left unmatched: 7. The CDR3 coding sequence is TGTGCCAGCAGCCAAGACGTAGCGGGGGTCGGCGAGACCCAGTACTTC. Its protein product is CASSQDVAGVGETQYF.

The genes are TRBV30 and TRBJ1-2, with no clear D. The germline gives CDR1 GTSNPN, CDR2 SVGIG (reference sequence). V lost 3 bases and J lost 4, with 15 bases in between. The CDR3 length is 14 residues. CDR3 DNA: TGTGCCTGGAGCGACACATCCAAGGGCTATGGCTACACCTTC. This encodes CAWSDTSKGYGYTF.

The chain uses TRBV12-3 or TRBV12-4 and TRBJ1-2; D may be TRBD1 (6 bases). V was shortened by 3 bases and J by 7 bases, with 9 bases between the two germline ends. The CDR3 length is 12 residues. The CDR3 loop is CASSFRGFGYTF. DNA for the CDR3: TGTGCCAGCAGTTTCAGGGGATTTGGCTACACCTTC.

This chain connects TRBV6-5 to TRBJ1-6; 11 positions agree with TRBD1. J was trimmed by 10 bases and V by 6 bases; bases with no gene match: 8. The germline CDR1 and CDR2 sequences are MNHEY and SVGAGI. The CDR3 length is 15 residues. CDR3 bases: TGTGCCAGCAGCCTCGGACAGGGGGCTTACTCACCCCTCCACTTT. It encodes CASSLGQGAYSPLHF.

The chain has TRBV7-2 and TRBJ1-6; D may be TRBD1 (5 bases). V lost 2 bases and J 11 bases, leaving 13 bases between the germline ends. CDR1 SGHTA and CDR2 FQGNSA come from the germline V gene. There are 14 residues in the CDR3. CDR3 nucleotides: TGTGCCAGCAGCTTATATTCCAGGGAGACACCCCTCCACTTT. Its protein is CASSLYSRETPLHF.

This clonotype is a singleton in its sample. V and J are TRBV20-1 and TRBJ2-1; D remains ambiguous. The germline V gene encodes CDR1 DFQATT and CDR2 SNEGSKA (reference sequence). V was shortened by 5 bases and J by 9 bases, with 11 bases between the two germline ends. The CDR3 covers 11 residues. Here the CDR3 reads CSAPRNPEQFF. The CDR3, as DNA: TGCAGTGCTCCCCGGAATCCTGAGCAGTTCTTC.

Here the CDR3 reads CASTPLGSVTGELFF. CDR3 DNA sequence: TGTGCCAGCACCCCCCTCGGGTCAGTCACCGGGGAGCTGTTTTTT. The gene calls are TRBV9 and TRBJ2-2; unclear D gene. CDR1 SGDLS and CDR2 YYNGEE come from the germline V gene. This CDR3 has 15 amino acids. Trimming shortened V by 6 bases and J by 4 bases, and 16 bases separated the two germline ends.